This TCR beta chain was sequenced during a study of blood T cell repertoires in COVID-19 (dated by TCRdb to 2020 to 2021). Some background on the complete study: Samples from collaborators originated in the United States, Italy and Spain and spanned both the acute and convalescent phases of COVID-19. The prospective study material was composed of cDNA or gDNA derived from T cells, B-cell-depleted T cells, or PBMCs. Deeply sampled blood TCRbeta repertoires from subjects exposed to, actively infected with, or recovered from COVID-19 were included in the dataset. A freely available public database, intended as a resource for researchers studying the immune response to SARS-CoV-2, is where the repertoires were released. The samples were drawn from the first 160 participants of the ongoing ImmuneRACE study and from 950 to 1,500 subjects provided by 6 global collaborators. Sample metadata almost always included a de-identified subject ID, COVID-19 status, age in years and sex. Where available, HLA class I and class II types were obtained from metadata supplied by the sample provider rather than from assay-based typing. The investigation overall reported the following: The quantity of clinical and demographic metadata differed by source and by participant and was supplied without curation.

TCRbeta CDR3 regions were amplified from genomic DNA using the immunoSEQ Assay, a bias-controlled multiplex PCR. As for how the authors treated the data: The number of nucleated cells in each sample was estimated by amplification of reference gene primers within the assay. Sequence reads were collapsed and filtered to measure the absolute abundance of every unique TCRbeta CDR3 rearrangement. For each sample, productive Simpson clonality was calculated as the square root of Simpson's diversity index across productive rearrangements. The clones in this table, taken by TCRdb from immuneACCESS, are in-frame only. Not every clone is retained; where verified, under half of the shortfall comes from an unresolved V gene, and the cause of the rest is unknown. The V and J calls and clone size are taken from that table; D and trimming were inferred from the DNA. The sample table holds under 300,000 clones, of which roughly 82% were seen once. The ten largest clonotypes hold 4.5% to 6% of the sample.

The germline V gene (reference sequence) specifies LNHDA as CDR1 and SQIVND as CDR2. The CDR3 has 15 amino acids, counting the end cysteine and phenylalanine. Left in the record is the CDR3 DNA by itself, 45 bases read in frame from the first base. The germline V and J ends show losses of 5 bases and 5 bases respectively, and no gene match explains 8 bases of the junction. Whole blood was collected in K2EDTA tubes by collaborating institutions according to the institutions' own protocols. For TCRbeta analysis, collaborators shipped samples in one of three forms: frozen whole blood, isolated PBMCs, or DNA extracted from either of those sample types. This clone was observed once. Which antigen it targets is not known. No base qualities exist here, and no much larger clone lies one base off it.

Recombination linked TRBV19 to TRBJ2-5, and TRBD1 aligns with 10 junction nucleotides. The sequence came from a woman aged 80 or over with active or convalescent COVID-19. Sequenced sample: peripheral blood. The DNA reads TGTGCCAGTAGTCAGGGGACAGGGGTTACGGAGACCCAGTACTTC. The resulting protein is CASSQGTGVTETQYF.